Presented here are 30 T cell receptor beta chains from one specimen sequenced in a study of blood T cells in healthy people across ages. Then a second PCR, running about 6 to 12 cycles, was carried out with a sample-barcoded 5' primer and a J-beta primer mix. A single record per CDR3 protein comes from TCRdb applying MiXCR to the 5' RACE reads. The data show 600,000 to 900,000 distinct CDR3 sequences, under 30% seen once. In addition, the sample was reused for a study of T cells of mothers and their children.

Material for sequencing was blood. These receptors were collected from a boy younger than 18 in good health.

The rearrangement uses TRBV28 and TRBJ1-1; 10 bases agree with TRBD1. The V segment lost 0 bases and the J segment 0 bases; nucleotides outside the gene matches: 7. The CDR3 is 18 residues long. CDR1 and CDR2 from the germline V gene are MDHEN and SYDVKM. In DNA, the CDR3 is TGTGCCAGCAGTTTATGGTTTGGGACAGGGGCCATGAACACTGAAGCTTTCTTT. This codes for CASSLWFGTGAMNTEAFF.

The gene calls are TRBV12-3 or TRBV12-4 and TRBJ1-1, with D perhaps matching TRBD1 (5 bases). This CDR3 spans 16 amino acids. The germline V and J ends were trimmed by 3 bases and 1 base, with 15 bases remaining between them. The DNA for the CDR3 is TGTGCCAGCAGTTTCGGACGCGGGACGGGGAACACTGAAGCTTTCTTT. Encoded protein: CASSFGRGTGNTEAFF.

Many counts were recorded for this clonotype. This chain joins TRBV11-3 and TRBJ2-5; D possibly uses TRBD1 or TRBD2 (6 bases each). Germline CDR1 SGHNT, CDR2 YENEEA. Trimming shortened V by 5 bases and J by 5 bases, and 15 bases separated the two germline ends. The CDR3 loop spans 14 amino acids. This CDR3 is CASSIRGRTETQYF. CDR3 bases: TGTGCCAGCAGCATTCGGGGGCGTACGGAGACCCAGTACTTC.

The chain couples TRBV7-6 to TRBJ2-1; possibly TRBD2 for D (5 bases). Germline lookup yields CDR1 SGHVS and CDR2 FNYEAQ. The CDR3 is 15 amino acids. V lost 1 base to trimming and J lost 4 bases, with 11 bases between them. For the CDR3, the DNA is TGTGCCAGCAGCTTAGAGATAGCGATATACAATGAGCAGTTCTTC. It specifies CASSLEIAIYNEQFF.

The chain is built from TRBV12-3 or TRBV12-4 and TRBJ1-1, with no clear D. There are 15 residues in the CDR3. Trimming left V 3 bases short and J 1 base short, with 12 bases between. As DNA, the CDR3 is TGTGCCAGCAGTTTTCATCCGGGCAAGAACACTGAAGCTTTCTTT. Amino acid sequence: CASSFHPGKNTEAFF.

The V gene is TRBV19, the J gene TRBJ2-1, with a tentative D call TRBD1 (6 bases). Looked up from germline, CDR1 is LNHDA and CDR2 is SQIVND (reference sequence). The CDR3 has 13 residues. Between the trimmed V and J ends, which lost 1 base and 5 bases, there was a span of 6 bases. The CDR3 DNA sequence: TGTGCCAGTAGTATAGGGGACAACAATGAGCAGTTCTTC. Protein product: CASSIGDNNEQFF.

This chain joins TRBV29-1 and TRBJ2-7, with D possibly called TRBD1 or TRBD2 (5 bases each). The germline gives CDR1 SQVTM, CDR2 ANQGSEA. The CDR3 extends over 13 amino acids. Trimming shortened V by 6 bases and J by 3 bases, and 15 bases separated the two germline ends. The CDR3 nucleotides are TGCAGCGTCGCTCCCGGGACGAACTACGAGCAGTACTTC. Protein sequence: CSVAPGTNYEQYF.

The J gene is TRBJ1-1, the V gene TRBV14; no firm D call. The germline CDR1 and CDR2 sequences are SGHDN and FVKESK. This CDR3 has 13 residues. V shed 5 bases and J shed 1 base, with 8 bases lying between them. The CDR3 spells CASSKTPNTEAFF. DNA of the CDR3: TGTGCCAGCAGCAAAACCCCGAACACTGAAGCTTTCTTT.

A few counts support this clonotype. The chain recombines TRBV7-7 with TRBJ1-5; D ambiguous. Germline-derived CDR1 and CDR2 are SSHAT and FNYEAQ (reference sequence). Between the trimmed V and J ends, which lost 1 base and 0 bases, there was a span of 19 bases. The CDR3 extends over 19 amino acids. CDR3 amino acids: CASSLEAREALYSNQPQHF. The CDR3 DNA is TGTGCCAGCAGCTTAGAGGCAAGGGAAGCGCTTTATAGCAATCAGCCCCAGCATTTT.

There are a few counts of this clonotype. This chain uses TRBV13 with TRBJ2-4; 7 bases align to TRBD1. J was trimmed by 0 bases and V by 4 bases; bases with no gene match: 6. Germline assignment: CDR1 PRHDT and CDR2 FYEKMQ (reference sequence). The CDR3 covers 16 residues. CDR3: CASSSDRDLAKNIQYF. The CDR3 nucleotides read TGTGCCAGCAGCTCCGACAGGGATTTAGCCAAAAACATTCAGTACTTC.

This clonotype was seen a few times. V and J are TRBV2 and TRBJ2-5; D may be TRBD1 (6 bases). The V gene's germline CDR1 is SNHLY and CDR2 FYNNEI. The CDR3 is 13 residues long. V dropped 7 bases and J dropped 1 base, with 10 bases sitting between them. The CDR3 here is CASKRGSQETQYF. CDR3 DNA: TGTGCCAGCAAGAGGGGGTCCCAAGAGACCCAGTACTTC. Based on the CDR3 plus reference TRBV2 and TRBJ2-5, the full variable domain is EPEVTQTPSHQVTQMGQEVILRCVPISNHLYFYWYRQILGQKVEFLVSFYNNEISEKSEIFDDQFSVERPDGSNFTLKIRSTKLEDSAMYFCASKRGSQETQYFGPGTRLLVL.

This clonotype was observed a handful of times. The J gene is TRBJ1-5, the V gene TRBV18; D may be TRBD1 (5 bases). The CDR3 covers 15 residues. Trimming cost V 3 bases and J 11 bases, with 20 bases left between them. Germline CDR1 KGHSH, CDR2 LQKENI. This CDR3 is CASSPGLGSGWAQHF. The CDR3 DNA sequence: TGTGCCAGCTCACCGGGGCTGGGGTCAGGTTGGGCCCAGCATTTT. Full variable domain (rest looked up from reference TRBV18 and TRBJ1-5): NAGVMQNPRHLVRRRGQEARLRCSPMKGHSHVYWYRQLPEEGLKFMVYLQKENIIDESGMPKERFSAEFPKEGPSILRIQQVVRGDSAAYFCASSPGLGSGWAQHFGDGTRLSIL.

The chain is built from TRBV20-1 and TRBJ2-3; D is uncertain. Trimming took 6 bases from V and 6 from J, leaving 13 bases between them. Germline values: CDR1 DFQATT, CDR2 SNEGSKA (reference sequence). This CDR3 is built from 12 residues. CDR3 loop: CSASRAVDTQYF. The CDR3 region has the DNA TGCAGTGCCTCCAGAGCCGTTGATACGCAGTATTTT.

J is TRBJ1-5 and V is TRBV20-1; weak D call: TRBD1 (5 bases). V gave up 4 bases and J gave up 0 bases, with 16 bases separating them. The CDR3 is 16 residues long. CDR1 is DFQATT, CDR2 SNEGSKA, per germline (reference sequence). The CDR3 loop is CSATNPTAHSNQPQHF. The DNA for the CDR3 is TGCAGTGCTACCAACCCGACAGCGCATAGCAATCAGCCCCAGCATTTT.

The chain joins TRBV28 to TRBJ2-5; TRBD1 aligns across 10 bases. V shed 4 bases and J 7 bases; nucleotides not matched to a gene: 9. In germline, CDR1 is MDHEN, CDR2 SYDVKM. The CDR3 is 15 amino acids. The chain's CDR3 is CASSSPGQGFRTQYF. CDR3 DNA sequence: TGTGCCAGCAGTTCACCGGGACAGGGGTTCCGGACCCAGTACTTC.

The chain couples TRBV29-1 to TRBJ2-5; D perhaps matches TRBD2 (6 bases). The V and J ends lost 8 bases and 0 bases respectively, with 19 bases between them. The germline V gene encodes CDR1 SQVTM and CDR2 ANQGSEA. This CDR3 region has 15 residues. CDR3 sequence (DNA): TGCAGCCTTTCCCTTTTTGGAGGGGACCAAGAGACCCAGTACTTC. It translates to CSLSLFGGDQETQYF.

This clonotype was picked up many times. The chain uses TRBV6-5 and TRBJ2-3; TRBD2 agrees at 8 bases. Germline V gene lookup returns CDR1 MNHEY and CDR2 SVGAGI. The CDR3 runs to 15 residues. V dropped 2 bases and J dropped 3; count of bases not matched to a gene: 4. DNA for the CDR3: TGTGCCAGCAGTTACGGGCGGGGGGTTACAGATACGCAGTATTTT. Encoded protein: CASSYGRGVTDTQYF.

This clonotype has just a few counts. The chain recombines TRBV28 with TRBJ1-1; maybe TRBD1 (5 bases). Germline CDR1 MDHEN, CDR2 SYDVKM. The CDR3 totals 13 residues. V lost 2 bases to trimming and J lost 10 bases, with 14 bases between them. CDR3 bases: TGTGCCAGCAGTTTAGCCCGACCCCAGGGAGCTTTCTTT. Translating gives CASSLARPQGAFF. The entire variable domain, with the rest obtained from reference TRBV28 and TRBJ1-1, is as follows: DVKVTQSSRYLVKRTGEKVFLECVQDMDHENMFWYRQDPGLGLRLIYFSYDVKMKEKGDIPEGYSVSREKKERFSLILESASTNQTSMYLCASSLARPQGAFFGQGTRLTVV.

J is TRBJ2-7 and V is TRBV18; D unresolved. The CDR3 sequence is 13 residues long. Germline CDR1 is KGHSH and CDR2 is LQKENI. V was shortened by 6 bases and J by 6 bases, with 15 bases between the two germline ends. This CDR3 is CASSTQARTEQYF. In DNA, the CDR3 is TGTGCCAGCTCCACCCAGGCCAGGACCGAGCAGTACTTC.

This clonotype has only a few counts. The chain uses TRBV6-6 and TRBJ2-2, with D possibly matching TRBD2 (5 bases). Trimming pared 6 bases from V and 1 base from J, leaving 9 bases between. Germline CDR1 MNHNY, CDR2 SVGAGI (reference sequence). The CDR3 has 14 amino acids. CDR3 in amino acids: CASSHRGNTGELFF. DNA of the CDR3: TGTGCCAGCAGCCACCGGGGGAACACCGGGGAGCTGTTTTTT.

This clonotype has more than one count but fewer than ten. The CDR3 reads CASSLAGISNQPQHF. CDR3 sequence (DNA): TGCGCCAGCAGCTTGGCAGGGATCAGCAATCAGCCCCAGCATTTT. J is TRBJ1-5 and V is TRBV5-1; tentative D call: TRBD1 (5 bases). This CDR3 contains 15 residues. In germline, CDR1 is SGHRS, CDR2 YFSETQ. Trimming took 0 bases from V and 1 from J, leaving 8 bases between them.

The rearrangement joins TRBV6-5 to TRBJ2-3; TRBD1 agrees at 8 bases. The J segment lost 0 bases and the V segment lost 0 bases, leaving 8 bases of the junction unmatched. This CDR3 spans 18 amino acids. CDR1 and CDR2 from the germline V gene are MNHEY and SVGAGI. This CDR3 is CASSYSEQDRESTDTQYF. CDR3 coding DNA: TGTGCCAGCAGTTACTCGGAACAGGACAGGGAGAGCACAGATACGCAGTATTTT.

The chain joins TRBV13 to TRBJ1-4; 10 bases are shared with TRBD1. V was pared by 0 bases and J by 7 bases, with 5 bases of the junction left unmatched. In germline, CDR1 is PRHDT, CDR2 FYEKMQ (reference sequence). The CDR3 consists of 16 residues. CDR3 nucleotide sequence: TGTGCCAGCAGCTTAGGGACAGGGGGCAGAGGTGAAAAACTGTTTTTT. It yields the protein CASSLGTGGRGEKLFF.

This chain's CDR3 is CASSLVTGNDEQYF. CDR3 nucleotides: TGTGCCAGCAGCCTTGTAACAGGGAACGACGAGCAGTACTTC. The V gene is TRBV5-5, the J gene TRBJ2-7, with D possibly TRBD1 on 6 matching bases. The germline V gene has CDR1 SGHKS and CDR2 YYEKEE (reference sequence). With 4 bases removed from V and 5 bases from J, the gap between germline ends came to 16 bases. This CDR3 is built from 14 residues.

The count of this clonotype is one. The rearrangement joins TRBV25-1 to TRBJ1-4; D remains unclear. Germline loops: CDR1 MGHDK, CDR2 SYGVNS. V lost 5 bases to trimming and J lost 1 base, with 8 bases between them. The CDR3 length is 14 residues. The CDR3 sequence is CASSWAGTNEKLFF. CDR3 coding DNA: TGTGCCAGCAGTTGGGCCGGAACTAATGAAAAACTGTTTTTT.

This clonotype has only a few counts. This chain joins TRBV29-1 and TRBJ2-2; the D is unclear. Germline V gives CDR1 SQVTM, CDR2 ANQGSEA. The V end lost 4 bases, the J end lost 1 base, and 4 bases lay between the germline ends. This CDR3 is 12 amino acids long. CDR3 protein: CSVVQNTGELFF. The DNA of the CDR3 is TGCAGCGTTGTCCAGAACACCGGGGAGCTGTTTTTT.

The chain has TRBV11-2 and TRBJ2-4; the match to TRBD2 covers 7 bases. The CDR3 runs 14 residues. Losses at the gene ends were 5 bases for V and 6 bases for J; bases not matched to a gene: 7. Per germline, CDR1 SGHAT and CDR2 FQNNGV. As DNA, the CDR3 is TGTGCCAGCAGCCGAGCGGGGTCACTAAACATTCAGTACTTC. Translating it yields CASSRAGSLNIQYF. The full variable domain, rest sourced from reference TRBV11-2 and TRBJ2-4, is EAGVAQSPRYKIIEKRQSVAFWCNPISGHATLYWYQQILGQGPKLLIQFQNNGVVDDSQLPKDRFSAERLKGVDSTLKIQPAKLEDSAVYLCASSRAGSLNIQYFGAGTRLSVL.

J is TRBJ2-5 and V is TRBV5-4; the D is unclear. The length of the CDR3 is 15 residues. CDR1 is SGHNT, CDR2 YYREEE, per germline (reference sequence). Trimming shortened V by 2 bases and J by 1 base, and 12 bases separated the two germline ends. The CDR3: CASSLRVAGQETQYF. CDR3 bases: TGTGCCAGCAGCTTAAGAGTAGCAGGCCAAGAGACCCAGTACTTC.

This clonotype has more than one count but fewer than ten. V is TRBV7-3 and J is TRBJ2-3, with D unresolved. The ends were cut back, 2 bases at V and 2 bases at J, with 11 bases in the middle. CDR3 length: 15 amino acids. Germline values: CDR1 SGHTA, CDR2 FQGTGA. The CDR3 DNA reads TGTGCCAGCAGCTTACAACTAACCCACACAGATACGCAGTATTTT. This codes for CASSLQLTHTDTQYF.

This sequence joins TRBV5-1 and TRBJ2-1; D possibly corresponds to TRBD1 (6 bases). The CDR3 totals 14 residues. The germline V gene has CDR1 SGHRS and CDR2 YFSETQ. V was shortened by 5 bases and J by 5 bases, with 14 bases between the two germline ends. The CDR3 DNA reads TGCGCCAGCAGTCCGGACAGAGATAACAATGAGCAGTTCTTC. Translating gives CASSPDRDNNEQFF.